The sequence of this T cell receptor beta chain was determined in a study of control samples from healthy donors and cancer patients. CDR1 and CDR2 from the germline V gene are SGHTA and FQGNSA. The CDR3 consists of 16 residues. Trimming left V 1 base short and J 7 bases short, with 16 bases between. Data came from immunoSEQ multiplex PCR; TCRdb stores just in-frame clones and leaves some out. The profile covers some 89,000 clones, with around 86% appearing a single time and roughly 21% taken by the ten largest. Sample: blood. V and J are TRBV7-2 and TRBJ2-2, with a weak D call TRBD1 (6 bases). This TCR derives from a man aged 25 to 45 in good health. The CDR3 loop reads CASSLGPRGSNGELFF. CDR3 sequence (DNA): TGTGCCAGCAGCTTAGGCCCCAGGGGCTCGAACGGGGAGCTGTTTTTT.